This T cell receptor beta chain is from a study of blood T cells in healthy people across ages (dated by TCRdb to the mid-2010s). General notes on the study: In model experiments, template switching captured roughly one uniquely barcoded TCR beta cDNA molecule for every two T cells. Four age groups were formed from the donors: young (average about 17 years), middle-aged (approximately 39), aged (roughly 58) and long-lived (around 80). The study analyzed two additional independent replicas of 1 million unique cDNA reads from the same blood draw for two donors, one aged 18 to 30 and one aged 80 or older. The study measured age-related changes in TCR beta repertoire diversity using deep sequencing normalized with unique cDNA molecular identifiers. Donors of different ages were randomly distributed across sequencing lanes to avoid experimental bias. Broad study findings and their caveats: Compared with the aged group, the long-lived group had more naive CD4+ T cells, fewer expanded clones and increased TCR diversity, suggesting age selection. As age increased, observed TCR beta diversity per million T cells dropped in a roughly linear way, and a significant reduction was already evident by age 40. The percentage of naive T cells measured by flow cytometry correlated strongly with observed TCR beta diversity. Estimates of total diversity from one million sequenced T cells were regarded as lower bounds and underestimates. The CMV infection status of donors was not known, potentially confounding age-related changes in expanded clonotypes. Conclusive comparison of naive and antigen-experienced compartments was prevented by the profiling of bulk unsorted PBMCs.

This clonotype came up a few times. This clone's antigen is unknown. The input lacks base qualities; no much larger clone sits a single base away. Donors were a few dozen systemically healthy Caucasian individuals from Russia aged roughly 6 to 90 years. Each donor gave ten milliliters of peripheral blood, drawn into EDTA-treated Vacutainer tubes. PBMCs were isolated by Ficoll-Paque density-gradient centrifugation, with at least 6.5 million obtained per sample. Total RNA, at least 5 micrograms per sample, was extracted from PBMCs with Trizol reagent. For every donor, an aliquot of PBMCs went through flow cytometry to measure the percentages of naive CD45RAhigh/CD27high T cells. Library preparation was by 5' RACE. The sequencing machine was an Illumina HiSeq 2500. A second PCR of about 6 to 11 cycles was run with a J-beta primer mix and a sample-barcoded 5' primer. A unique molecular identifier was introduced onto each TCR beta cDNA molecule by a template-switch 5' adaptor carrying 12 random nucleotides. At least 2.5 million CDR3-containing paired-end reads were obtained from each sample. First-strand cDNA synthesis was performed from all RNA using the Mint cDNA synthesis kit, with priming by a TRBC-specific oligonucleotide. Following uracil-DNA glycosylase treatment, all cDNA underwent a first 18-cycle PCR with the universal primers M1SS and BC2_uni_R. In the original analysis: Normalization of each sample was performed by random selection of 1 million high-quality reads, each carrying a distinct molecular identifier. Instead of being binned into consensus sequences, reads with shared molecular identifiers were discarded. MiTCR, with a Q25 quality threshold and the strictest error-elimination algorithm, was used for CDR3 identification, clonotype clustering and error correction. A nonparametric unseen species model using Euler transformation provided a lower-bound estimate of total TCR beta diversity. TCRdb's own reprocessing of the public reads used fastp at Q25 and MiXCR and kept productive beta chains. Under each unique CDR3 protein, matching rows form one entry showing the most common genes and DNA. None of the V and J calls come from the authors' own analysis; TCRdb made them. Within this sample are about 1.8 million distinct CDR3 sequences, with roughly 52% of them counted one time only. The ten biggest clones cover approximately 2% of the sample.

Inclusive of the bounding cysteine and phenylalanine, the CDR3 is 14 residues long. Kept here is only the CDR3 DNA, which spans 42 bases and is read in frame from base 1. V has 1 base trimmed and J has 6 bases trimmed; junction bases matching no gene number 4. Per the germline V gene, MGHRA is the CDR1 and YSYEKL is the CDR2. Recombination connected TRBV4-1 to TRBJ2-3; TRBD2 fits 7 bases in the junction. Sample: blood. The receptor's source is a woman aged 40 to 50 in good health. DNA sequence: TGCGCCAGCAGCCAAGGACTAGCATATGATACGCAGTATTTT. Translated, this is CASSQGLAYDTQYF.